The sequence of this T cell receptor beta chain was determined in a study of cytomegalovirus exposure and HLA in healthy donors. Germline V CDR1 and CDR2: LNHDA, SQIVND (reference sequence). CDR3 length: 16 residues. The V gene end was trimmed by 4 bases and the J gene end by 5 bases; junction bases not matched to a gene: 13. PCR involved 60 Vbeta and 13 Jbeta primers. TCRdb keeps only in-frame clones here, not all; method: immunoSEQ multiplex PCR. The sample includes 110,000 to 150,000 clones, more than 8% seen only once; the top ten take 1.8%. Source material: PBMCs. The V and J genes are TRBV19 and TRBJ1-1, with TRBD1 matching 7 bases. The TCR originated in a man aged 45-65 years in good health and CMV-seronegative. The CDR3 is CASSNGQGVRNTEAFF. The DNA for the CDR3 is TGTGCCAGTAGTAACGGGCAGGGGGTAAGGAATACTGAAGCTTTCTTT.